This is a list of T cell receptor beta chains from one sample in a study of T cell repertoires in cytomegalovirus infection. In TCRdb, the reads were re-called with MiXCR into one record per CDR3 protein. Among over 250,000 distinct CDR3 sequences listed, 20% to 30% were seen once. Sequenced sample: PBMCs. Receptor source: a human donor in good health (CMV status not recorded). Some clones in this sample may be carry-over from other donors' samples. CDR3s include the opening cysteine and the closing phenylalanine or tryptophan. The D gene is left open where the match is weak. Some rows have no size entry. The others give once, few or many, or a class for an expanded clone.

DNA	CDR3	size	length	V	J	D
TGTGCCAGCAGCTTGTCTCTCCCCTCGGGGGAGCAGTTCTTC	CASSLSLPSGEQFF	few	14	TRBV5-6	TRBJ2-1	.
TGTGCCAGCAGCTTAGCGGGTAATGAGCAGTTCTTC	CASSLAGNEQFF	many	12	TRBV11-2	TRBJ2-1	.
TGTGCCAGCAGCTTTCTACAGAACACTGAAGCTTTCTTT	CASSFLQNTEAFF	many	13	TRBV7-2	TRBJ1-1	.
TGCGCCAGCACTCAACGGGGGCTGAACACTGAAGCTTTCTTT	CASTQRGLNTEAFF	.	14	TRBV4-1	TRBJ1-1	.
TGTGCCAGCAATTGGACAGGGGGAAAGAATTCACCCCTCCACTTT	CASNWTGGKNSPLHF	.	15	TRBV12-3/TRBV12-4	TRBJ1-6	TRBD1
TGTGCCAGCAGCTTAGTGGTAGGGCGGGTCACTGAAGCTTTCTTT	CASSLVVGRVTEAFF	many	15	TRBV7-9	TRBJ1-1	.
TGTGCCAGCAGCCCCACGACGAACACCGGGGAGCTGTTTTTT	CASSPTTNTGELFF	many	14	TRBV7-3	TRBJ2-2	.
TGTGCCAGCAGCTTAATAGGGGGCACAGATACGCAGTATTTT	CASSLIGGTDTQYF	many	14	TRBV7-2	TRBJ2-3	.
TGTGCCAGCAGAGCCGGGACAGGGTCACATCAGCCCCAGCATTTT	CASRAGTGSHQPQHF	many	15	TRBV2	TRBJ1-5	TRBD1
TGTGCCAGCAGTGGTAGCGGGGACCCTCCCTACGAGCAGTACTTC	CASSGSGDPPYEQYF	few	15	TRBV28	TRBJ2-7	TRBD2
TGTGCCACCAGCAGAGATCAGGTGGACTTCACAATCAATGAGCAGTTCTTC	CATSRDQVDFTINEQFF	.	17	TRBV15	TRBJ2-1	.
TGTGCCAGCAGCCCAAGTACTGCGAACACCGGGGAGCTGTTTTTT	CASSPSTANTGELFF	many	15	TRBV7-6	TRBJ2-2	.
TGTGCCAGCAGCCTGGACAGGATCGACGAGCAGTACTTC	CASSLDRIDEQYF	.	13	TRBV7-2	TRBJ2-7	TRBD1
TGCAGTGCTAGAGAGGGGGAGACATATTACGAGCAGTACTTC	CSAREGETYYEQYF	.	14	TRBV20-1	TRBJ2-7	.
TGTGCCAGCAGCGGTTTTGGCGAGCAGTACTTC	CASSGFGEQYF	few	11	TRBV7-9	TRBJ2-7	.
TGTGCCAGCAGCTTAGTGCGGCTTCGGGGACGCAACACTGAAGCTTTCTTT	CASSLVRLRGRNTEAFF	many	17	TRBV7-9	TRBJ1-1	.
TGTGCCAGCAGCTTGGTGGGACAGGGGAGCTCCTACGAGCAGTACTTC	CASSLVGQGSSYEQYF	.	16	TRBV5-6	TRBJ2-7	TRBD1
TGTGCCAGCAGCTTATCACAGGGTAATGGCTACACCTTC	CASSLSQGNGYTF	many	13	TRBV7-3	TRBJ1-2	.
TGTGCCAGCAGGCGTAGGGGGATTACTAATGAAAAACTGTTTTTT	CASRRRGITNEKLFF	.	15	TRBV6-2/TRBV6-3	TRBJ1-4	.
TGTGCCAGCAGCACAAATTCACTAGCGGGACTAAGCATAGCCAAAAACATTCAGTACTTC	CASSTNSLAGLSIAKNIQYF	few	20	TRBV7-9	TRBJ2-4	TRBD2
TGCAGTGCTAGATCTACAGGGGACGGGGAGCTGTTTTTT	CSARSTGDGELFF	.	13	TRBV20-1	TRBJ2-2	TRBD1
TGTGCCAGCAGTCACCCGGGGCAGGGGGTTTGGGGCTACACCTTC	CASSHPGQGVWGYTF	.	15	TRBV7-2	TRBJ1-2	TRBD1
TGCAGCGTTTGGCGGCAGGGAAAAAATGAGCAGTTCTTC	CSVWRQGKNEQFF	.	13	TRBV29-1	TRBJ2-1	.
TGTGCCATCAGTGGCGACGGTAATCAGCCCCAGCATTTT	CAISGDGNQPQHF	.	13	TRBV10-3	TRBJ1-5	.
TGTGCCAGCAGTGGGACACAAGGGTACAATGAGCAGTTCTTC	CASSGTQGYNEQFF	.	14	TRBV6-5	TRBJ2-1	.
TGTGCCAGCAGCTGGGGGGGGGACACTGAAGCTTTCTTT	CASSWGGDTEAFF	.	13	TRBV7-2	TRBJ1-1	.
TGTGCCAGCAGCCGGGACAAGGGAGCGGGAAACATTCAGTACTTC	CASSRDKGAGNIQYF	many	15	TRBV7-2	TRBJ2-4	.
TGTGCCAGCAGCCCCTTGGACCGCGTACTCTACGAGCAGTACTTC	CASSPLDRVLYEQYF	few	15	TRBV27	TRBJ2-7	.
TGCAGCGTTGCCGACGCGACATCCTATGAGCAGTTCTTC	CSVADATSYEQFF	.	13	TRBV29-1	TRBJ2-1	.
TGCAGTGCCCAAGACAGCCTCTCTGGAAACACCATATATTTT	CSAQDSLSGNTIYF	.	14	TRBV20-1	TRBJ1-3	.
TGTGCCAGCAGCCTGATAAACCTACAAGAGACCCAGTACTTC	CASSLINLQETQYF	few	14	TRBV7-2	TRBJ2-5	.
TGTGCCAGCAGTTTAAGCGGGGACCGTTCTTATGAGCAGTTCTTC	CASSLSGDRSYEQFF	few	15	TRBV27	TRBJ2-1	TRBD2
TGTGCCAGCAGCTTTTTAGCGCGGGAGCAGTACTTC	CASSFLAREQYF	many	12	TRBV7-2	TRBJ2-7	.
TGCAGTGCTCTCGAACAGGGGGATGAAAAACTGTTTTTT	CSALEQGDEKLFF	.	13	TRBV20-1	TRBJ1-4	TRBD1
TGTGCCACCAGCAACGACAGGGGACACGAGCAGTACTTC	CATSNDRGHEQYF	.	13	TRBV15	TRBJ2-7	TRBD1
TGTGCCAGCAGCTTGGGGGGTTGGGCCAAAAACATTCAGCACTTC	CASSLGGWAKNIQHF	once	15	TRBV7-8	TRBJ2-4	.
TGCGCCAGCAGCTTGGACAGGGGAGGGACTAATGAAAAACTGTTTTTT	CASSLDRGGTNEKLFF	few	16	TRBV5-1	TRBJ1-4	TRBD1
TGTGCCAGCAGCAACAGATTGAACACTGAAGCTTTCTTT	CASSNRLNTEAFF	once	13	TRBV6-2/TRBV6-3	TRBJ1-1	.
TGTGCCAGCAGTGTAATAGACCCCACCGGGGAGCTGTTTTTT	CASSVIDPTGELFF	few	14	TRBV2	TRBJ2-2	.
TGCGCCAGCAGCTTGGGCCTAGCGGGAGGTTTACATGAGCAGTTCTTC	CASSLGLAGGLHEQFF	.	16	TRBV5-1	TRBJ2-1	TRBD2
TGTGCCAGCAGCTTATTATCTAGCGGGAGTAGCCCCTACGAGCAGTACTTC	CASSLLSSGSSPYEQYF	many	17	TRBV7-2	TRBJ2-7	TRBD2
TGTGCCAGCAACAAGTCCGGGGGGCGAACCTACGAGCAGTACTTC	CASNKSGGRTYEQYF	few	15	TRBV7-2	TRBJ2-7	.
TGTGCCAGCAGCTTAGCGACAGGGGACACGTACGAGCAGTACTTC	CASSLATGDTYEQYF	few	15	TRBV7-9	TRBJ2-7	TRBD1
TGTGCCAGCAGCCCGGGACTAGCGGGATTCGCAGATACGCAGTATTTT	CASSPGLAGFADTQYF	few	16	TRBV11-2	TRBJ2-3	TRBD2
TGTGCCAGCAGCTTCTCGGGGGGCGATGAGCAGTTCTTC	CASSFSGGDEQFF	few	13	TRBV7-2	TRBJ2-1	.
TGTGCCAGCAGCCCCCTGACGGGGCCCCGTAATGAAAAACTGTTTTTT	CASSPLTGPRNEKLFF	few	16	TRBV7-2	TRBJ1-4	.
TGTGCCAGCAGCCTAGCGGGAGGTATGAATGAGCAGTTCTTC	CASSLAGGMNEQFF	.	14	TRBV9	TRBJ2-1	TRBD2
TGTGCCAGCAGCACCGGTGGGGTGGGTACGCAGTATTTT	CASSTGGVGTQYF	many	13	TRBV6-4	TRBJ2-3	.
TGCGCCAGCAGCCATACAGGGGGGTACGAGCAGTACTTC	CASSHTGGYEQYF	.	13	TRBV4-3	TRBJ2-7	TRBD1
TGTGCCAGCAGGCGGGACAAGGAGACCCAGTACTTC	CASRRDKETQYF	.	12	TRBV12-3/TRBV12-4	TRBJ2-5	.
TGCAGTGCTAGAGATCTTGGCGAGCAGTACTTC	CSARDLGEQYF	few	11	TRBV20-1	TRBJ2-7	.
TGTGCCAGCAGTTTTGGCGGCTTGGAGTATGGCTACACCTTC	CASSFGGLEYGYTF	many	14	TRBV28	TRBJ1-2	.
TGTGCCAGCGCATGGTCAGAGGGACAGACCTACGAGCAGTACTTC	CASAWSEGQTYEQYF	many	15	TRBV7-2	TRBJ2-7	TRBD1
TGCAGTGCTTGGCGGGACAAAGCCTACGAGCAGTACTTC	CSAWRDKAYEQYF	.	13	TRBV20-1	TRBJ2-7	.
TGTGCCAGCAGCCTACAGCGCTCTGGGGCCAACGTCCTGACTTTC	CASSLQRSGANVLTF	few	15	TRBV11-2	TRBJ2-6	.
TGCAGTGCTAGTGAGCCTAGCAATGAGCAGTTCTTC	CSASEPSNEQFF	.	12	TRBV20-1	TRBJ2-1	.
TGTGCCAGCAGCCCTCAAAATACGCCACCCCTCCACTTT	CASSPQNTPPLHF	many	13	TRBV7-2	TRBJ1-6	.